This paragraph covers one TCR beta chain sequence. The data stem from a study of tumor T cells in aggressive B-cell lymphoma. This CDR3 has 16 amino acids. V shed 0 bases, J shed 2 bases, and the junction held 3 bases outside the gene matches. Germline CDR1 MRHNA, CDR2 SNTAGT. Some clones are missing from TCRdb's copy, which holds only in-frame ones; the method was immunoSEQ multiplex PCR. The sample includes around 3,100 clones, 55% to 70% of them seen just once. Material for sequencing was tumor tissue. V and J are TRBV6-4 and TRBJ2-5, with TRBD2 identical over 10 bases. The TCR originated in an adult with diffuse large B cell lymphoma. The CDR3 spells CASSDSSGRLQETQYF. The CDR3 coding sequence is TGTGCCAGCAGTGACTCTAGCGGGAGGCTTCAAGAGACCCAGTACTTC.